The TCR beta chain under discussion was sequenced for a study of T cell repertoires in cytomegalovirus infection. Study in general: Based on public TCR beta signatures, there were indications of CMV infection and of a matching HLA type.

TCRdb re-analysed the reads in MiXCR, keeping a single row per CDR3 protein. The sample has roughly 230,000 distinct CDR3 sequences, over 15% seen once; the top ten hold more than 45%. Overall study results and limits: It was HLA-C-restricted CMV-specific TCR beta clonotypes that dominated the response ex vivo. The cumulative frequency of public TCR beta families identified carriers of CMV plus the relevant HLA.

This clonotype was observed a handful of times. What it binds is unknown. What was sequenced was CD8+ T cells from PBMCs. This clonotype was obtained from a human donor in good health (CMV status not recorded). Some clones in this sample may be carry-over from other donors' samples.

The CDR3 region is CSVAGTSWSNTEAFF. CDR3 sequence (DNA): TGCAGCGTTGCTGGGACTTCGTGGTCGAACACTGAAGCTTTCTTT. This chain links TRBV29-1 with TRBJ1-1; D may be TRBD1 (5 bases). Germline loops: CDR1 SQVTM, CDR2 ANQGSEA. The CDR3 covers 15 residues. V lost 4 bases and J lost 1, with 16 bases in between.